This T cell receptor (beta chain) came from a study of chemoradiotherapy in HPV16-positive cancers (dated by TCRdb to between 2022 and 2023). Concerning the study at large: Using functional T-cell assays on cells from a couple of HPV16-positive patients, the researchers defined candidate HPV-specific T-cell clones and common TCR motifs. The candidate HPV-specific TCRs and motifs were then tracked in TCR repertoires from under 100 patients with HPV-related cancers. The study asked whether T-cell immunity against the HPV oncoproteins E6 and E7 changes during chemoradiotherapy and whether it affects survival. Summary of the overall study and its limitations: Among HPV16-positive patients, expansion of HPV-responsive T cells during chemoradiotherapy was associated with better recurrence-free survival. The functional definition of HPV-specific T cells came from only a couple of HPV16-positive patients, and the survival association was reported for HPV16-positive patients. Expansion of candidate HPV-specific clones and E7-related TCR motifs was observed in the tumor microenvironment during treatment, whereas no such expansion was observed for non-HPV-specific T cells.

Libraries came from the immunoSEQ multiplex PCR assay. Here the immuneACCESS table is served through TCRdb, limited to in-frame sequences with V and J called. Missing clones are a known gap in these copies; in checked studies unresolved V genes cover under half, and the rest lacks a known reason. The sample includes 9,500 to 15,000 clones, with roughly 90% observed a single time. In total, the top ten clones hold around 2.9% of the sample. Concerning this clone: Its cognate antigen has yet to be identified. Base qualities are not recorded, but no much larger clone differs from it by a single base.

Repertoires were sampled multiple times during chemoradiotherapy, which allowed clonal expansion in the tumor microenvironment to be followed. Sequences SGHVS (CDR1) and FQNEAQ (CDR2) are obtained from the germline V gene. V loses 5 bases at its end and J loses 3 bases; junction bases beyond the gene matches: 6. There are 15 amino acids in the CDR3, from cysteine to phenylalanine inclusive. This entry keeps only the CDR3 DNA: 45 bases, framed from base 1. The sample was gathered from a patient who underwent chemoradiotherapy. The chain employs TRBV7-8 and TRBJ1-2, with 10 central nucleotides matching TRBD1. The clonotype originates from a human donor with HPV-associated anogenital cancer. The CDR3 reads as follows: CASSPRQGADYGYTF. The sequenced DNA is TGTGCCAGCAGCCCACGACAGGGGGCGGACTATGGCTACACCTTC. With the rest looked up from the reference TRBV7-8 and TRBJ1-2 genes rather than sequenced, the full variable domain is GAGVSQSPRYKVAKRGQDVALRCDPISGHVSLFWYQQALGQGPEFLTYFQNEAQLDKSGLPSDRFFAERPEGSVSTLKIQRTQQEDSAVYLCASSPRQGADYGYTFGSGTRLTVV.